Listed below are T cell receptor beta chains from one sample, sequenced in a study of vaccination and CD4 T cells after COVID-19. What these receptors recognize is not known. TCRdb called the PCR reads again in MiXCR, with one record for every CDR3 protein. Of more than 25,000 distinct CDR3 sequences listed, approximately 40% are singletons. Sequenced material: CD4+ T cells from blood, cultured in vitro, taken about 7 months after SARS-CoV-2 vaccination. The source is a human donor who had recovered from COVID-19. The CDR3 runs from the conserved cysteine through the conserved F or W. A D gene is named only where the DNA matches it firmly. Not all rows give a size; the values are once, few, many and, for expanded clones, a class.

abundance: -
j_gene: TRBJ2-3
v_gene: TRBV27
d_gene: -
CDR3nt: TGTGCCAGCACCCAAAGGAAGGGATCTGCAGATACGCAGTATTTT
CDR3aa: CASTQRKGSADTQYF

abundance: -
j_gene: TRBJ2-1
v_gene: TRBV7-7
d_gene: -
CDR3nt: TGTGCCAGCAGCTTAGCCCCGACCCCCCCCTACAATGAGCAGTTCTTC
CDR3aa: CASSLAPTPPYNEQFF

abundance: few
j_gene: TRBJ2-2
v_gene: TRBV7-2
d_gene: -
CDR3nt: TGTGCCAGCAGTCCCTTGCAGGGGTTGACCGGGGAGCTGTTTTTT
CDR3aa: CASSPLQGLTGELFF

abundance: -
j_gene: TRBJ2-7
v_gene: TRBV7-2
d_gene: TRBD2
CDR3nt: TGTGCCAGCAGCGACACTAGCGGGAGTCGCTACGAGCAGTACTTC
CDR3aa: CASSDTSGSRYEQYF

abundance: -
j_gene: TRBJ2-3
v_gene: TRBV10-1
d_gene: -
CDR3nt: TGCGCCAGCAGTGATGCTACGAACTACTCAACAGATACGCAGTATTTT
CDR3aa: CASSDATNYSTDTQYF

abundance: -
j_gene: TRBJ2-5
v_gene: TRBV14
d_gene: -
CDR3nt: TGTGCCAGCAGCCAAGAGAGCAACCGGGGTGTGGAGACCCAGTACTTC
CDR3aa: CASSQESNRGVETQYF

abundance: -
j_gene: TRBJ2-5
v_gene: TRBV2
d_gene: -
CDR3nt: TGTGCCAGCAGGACCAGAAGAGAGACCCAGTACTTC
CDR3aa: CASRTRRETQYF

abundance: -
j_gene: TRBJ2-3
v_gene: TRBV20-1
d_gene: TRBD2
CDR3nt: TGCAGTGCTCCCGACACGGGGGGACTAGCGGAATCCTCCACAGATACGCAGTATTTT
CDR3aa: CSAPDTGGLAESSTDTQYF

abundance: -
j_gene: TRBJ2-7
v_gene: TRBV20-1
d_gene: -
CDR3nt: TGCAGTGCCGATGCCTCTGCGAACGAGCAGTACTTC
CDR3aa: CSADASANEQYF

abundance: -
j_gene: TRBJ2-1
v_gene: TRBV6-2/TRBV6-3
d_gene: -
CDR3nt: TGTGCCAGCAGTTCCCTAGCTTCGAGAGGGGAATCCTACAATGAGCAGTTCTTC
CDR3aa: CASSSLASRGESYNEQFF

abundance: few
j_gene: TRBJ1-5
v_gene: TRBV19
d_gene: -
CDR3nt: TGTGCCAGTAGTATCGGCGGGGAACAGCCCCAGCATTTT
CDR3aa: CASSIGGEQPQHF

abundance: -
j_gene: TRBJ2-7
v_gene: TRBV7-2
d_gene: TRBD1
CDR3nt: TGTGCCAGCAGCTGGAGGACAGGGGGCGCCTACGAGCAGTACTTC
CDR3aa: CASSWRTGGAYEQYF

abundance: -
j_gene: TRBJ2-1
v_gene: TRBV2
d_gene: TRBD1
CDR3nt: TGTGCCAGCTATGGACAGGGGGGGAATGAGCAGTTCTTC
CDR3aa: CASYGQGGNEQFF

abundance: -
j_gene: TRBJ2-3
v_gene: TRBV2
d_gene: TRBD2
CDR3nt: TGTGCCAGCAGGCCGGGACTAGCGACTACAGATACGCAGTATTTT
CDR3aa: CASRPGLATTDTQYF

abundance: few
j_gene: TRBJ1-3
v_gene: TRBV20-1
d_gene: -
CDR3nt: TGCAGTGCGCCAGAAAACTCTGGAAACACCATATATTTT
CDR3aa: CSAPENSGNTIYF

abundance: -
j_gene: TRBJ2-7
v_gene: TRBV18
d_gene: -
CDR3nt: TGTGCCAGCTCACCACCGTCCAGGGCTTACGAGCAGTACTTC
CDR3aa: CASSPPSRAYEQYF

abundance: medium-sized
j_gene: TRBJ2-2
v_gene: TRBV20-1
d_gene: -
CDR3nt: TGCAGTGCTCGATGGGGTAGCAGCGGGGAGCTGTTTTTT
CDR3aa: CSARWGSSGELFF

abundance: few
j_gene: TRBJ2-5
v_gene: TRBV7-2
d_gene: TRBD2
CDR3nt: TGTGCCAGCAGCTTAAAGCTAGCGGTGATTCAAGAGACCCAGTACTTC
CDR3aa: CASSLKLAVIQETQYF

abundance: few
j_gene: TRBJ2-5
v_gene: TRBV6-1
d_gene: -
CDR3nt: TGTGCCAGCAGTGGAGAGATCTTATCCCAAGAGACCCAGTACTTC
CDR3aa: CASSGEILSQETQYF

abundance: -
j_gene: TRBJ2-7
v_gene: TRBV6-1
d_gene: -
CDR3nt: TGTGCCAGCAGTGTAAGCTACGAGCAGTACTTC
CDR3aa: CASSVSYEQYF